This T cell receptor beta chain derives from a study of T cells after yellow fever vaccination. TCRdb recomputed calls from the 5' RACE reads with MiXCR, one row per CDR3 protein. The sample contains about 300,000 distinct CDR3 sequences, around 9.3% of which appear only once. CDR1 and CDR2 (germline): LNHDA, SQIVND (reference sequence). The CDR3 consists of 14 residues. Trimming took 6 bases from V and 2 from J, leaving 12 bases between them. V gene TRBV19 combines with J gene TRBJ2-3; D may be TRBD1 or TRBD2 (6 bases each). This TCR came from a man aged 18 to 29 who received the YFV17D yellow fever vaccine. The specimen was CD4+ T cells sorted from PBMCs, collected 5 days after the yellow fever booster vaccination. For the CDR3, the DNA is TGTGCCAGTAGCGCGGGACACTACACAGATACGCAGTATTTT. Translating gives CASSAGHYTDTQYF.